This record looks at one TCR beta chain sequence and its context. What it binds is not known. This record comes from a study of beta chain features in type 1 diabetes. Background on the study: Across the samples, approximately 98,000,000 sorted cells were examined in total.

Findings of the study overall: TCRB repertoires of naive, central memory and Treg cells appeared more similar among patients than among healthy donors.

Of the isolated RNA, all was reverse transcribed, and so the sequenced material was expressed TCRB transcripts. Samples of naive, central memory and regulatory T cells yielded a mean of around 3.4 million reads. Profiling relied on immunoSEQ multiplex PCR, and the TCRdb table lists in-frame clones only, not all of them. The repertoire includes fewer than 900,000 clones, about a sixth of them detected once, and 0.023% sits in the top ten. The germline gives CDR1 SGHTA, CDR2 FQGTGA. The CDR3 contains 18 residues. The J segment lost 3 bases and the V segment lost 4 bases, leaving 13 bases of the junction unmatched. The authors sorted CD4+ naive, central memory, regulatory and stem cell-like memory cells via CD45RO/CCR7/CD25/CD127/CD95/CD27.

This receptor was identified in a woman between 18 and 30 years old in good health. Source material: naive CD4+ T cells from blood. This chain connects TRBV7-3 to TRBJ2-2; 8 positions match TRBD2. The CDR3 DNA sequence: TGTGCCAGCAGCTCCGCCCACAGAGGACTAGCAGACACCGGGGAGCTGTTTTTT. Translation gives CASSSAHRGLADTGELFF.